Listed here are 28 T cell receptor beta chains from one sample, sequenced in a study of T cell responses to AZD1222 COVID-19 vaccine. Assay: immunoSEQ multiplex PCR; the TCRdb copy retains only in-frame clones and omits some. The sample holds approximately 50,000 clones, 70% to 80% seen once. The sample in question was peripheral blood, obtained on day 0 of AZD1222 vaccination. All receptors derive from an adult in good health.

The chain carries TRBV6-5 and TRBJ1-6; TRBD1 aligns across 9 bases. The CDR3 spans 14 residues. V shed 8 bases, J shed 7 bases, and the junction held 6 bases outside the gene matches. CDR1 is MNHEY and CDR2 is SVGAGI in the germline V gene. The CDR3 bases are TGTGCCAGCTGCAACAGGGGGCGGAATTCACCCCTCCACTTT. Encoded protein: CASCNRGRNSPLHF.

The V gene is TRBV27, the J gene TRBJ2-7, with D possibly being TRBD2 (5 bases). Per germline, CDR1 MNHEY and CDR2 SMNVEV (reference sequence). V lost 6 bases, J lost 2 bases, and 14 bases lay in between. The CDR3 runs 14 residues. CDR3 loop: CASSSLVRAYEQYF. The CDR3 DNA is TGTGCCAGCAGCTCTCTGGTGCGGGCCTACGAGCAGTACTTC.

This clone showed up just once. CDR3 bases: TGTGCCAGCAGTTTTCCGGGAGGGGAAGGGCAGCCCCAGCATTTT. It encodes CASSFPGGEGQPQHF. The rearrangement joins TRBV28 to TRBJ1-5; tentative D call: TRBD1 (5 bases). CDR1 and CDR2 from the germline V gene are MDHEN and SYDVKM. Trimming stripped 3 bases from V and 7 bases from J, with 16 bases between. The CDR3 contains 15 residues.

The chain employs TRBV5-4 and TRBJ1-2; 7 positions match TRBD1. CDR3 length: 15 amino acids. The germline gives CDR1 SGHNT, CDR2 YYREEE (reference sequence). J was trimmed by 5 bases and V by 3 bases; bases with no gene match: 10. The CDR3 DNA follows: TGTGCCAGCAGCTCACCGACAGGGTTTTGGTATGGCTACACCTTC. Translated, it gives CASSSPTGFWYGYTF.

The chain has TRBV19 and TRBJ1-1, with unresolved D. Germline V gene lookup returns CDR1 LNHDA and CDR2 SQIVND (reference sequence). This CDR3 has 13 amino acids. Trimming stripped 5 bases from V and 7 bases from J, with 14 bases between. CDR3 nucleotides: TGTGCCAGTAGTGCCCAATCTCCGGGTGAAGCTTTCTTT. Translating it yields CASSAQSPGEAFF. Supplemented by reference TRBV19 and TRBJ1-1, the full variable domain reads DGGITQSPKYLFRKEGQNVTLSCEQNLNHDAMYWYRQDPGQGLRLIYYSQIVNDFQKGDIAEGYSVSREKKESFPLTVTSAQKNPTAFYLCASSAQSPGEAFFGQGTRLTVV.

This CDR3 reads CASSQSTPGESDQPQHF. CDR3 DNA sequence: TGCGCCAGCAGCCAGTCTACCCCGGGGGAGAGCGATCAGCCCCAGCATTTT. This sequence joins TRBV4-1 and TRBJ1-5; perhaps TRBD1 as D (5 bases). The CDR3 sequence is 17 residues long. V shed 3 bases and J shed 5 bases, with 20 bases lying between them. Germline values: CDR1 MGHRA, CDR2 YSYEKL.

This clone is a singleton in its sample. The chain recombines TRBV7-6 with TRBJ2-7, with 10 bases fitting TRBD1. Germline values: CDR1 SGHVS, CDR2 FNYEAQ. The CDR3 spans 16 residues. Unmatched junction bases numbered 9, after V lost 5 bases and J lost 2 bases. The CDR3 loop reads CASSPGTGVGTYEQYF. The CDR3 bases are TGTGCCAGCAGCCCCGGGACAGGGGTAGGAACCTACGAGCAGTACTTC.

V is TRBV19 and J is TRBJ1-5; TRBD1 matches 11 bases. The CDR3 runs 16 residues. V lost 0 bases to trimming and J lost 6 bases; unmatched junction nucleotides: 4. The germline V gene encodes CDR1 LNHDA and CDR2 SQIVND (reference sequence). CDR3 DNA sequence: TGTGCCAGTAGTATAGAGGGGACAGGGGGGAGTCAGCCCCAGCATTTT. Its translation is CASSIEGTGGSQPQHF.

This clone was seen a few times. The gene calls are TRBV29-1 and TRBJ1-1, with 7 bases lining up with TRBD1. The V gene's germline CDR1 is SQVTM and CDR2 ANQGSEA. Trimming at V came to 7 bases and at J to 1 base, leaving 6 bases not matched to a gene. This CDR3 has 13 amino acids. CDR3 DNA: TGCAGCGCCGCCGGGACAGAGAACACTGAAGCTTTCTTT. It specifies CSAAGTENTEAFF.

The chain joins TRBV24-1 to TRBJ1-2; TRBD1 might be the D (6 bases). This CDR3 spans 16 amino acids. Looked up from germline, CDR1 is KGHDR and CDR2 is SFDVKD. The V gene lost 5 bases and the J gene lost 3 bases, with 18 bases spanning the gap. The CDR3 is CATSGPQGGGDYGYTF. CDR3 nucleotides: TGTGCCACCAGTGGGCCCCAGGGAGGGGGAGACTATGGCTACACCTTC.

This chain connects TRBV5-4 to TRBJ1-1; D is undetermined. This CDR3 has 13 amino acids. Germline-derived CDR1 and CDR2 are SGHNT and YYREEE (reference sequence). V dropped 4 bases and J dropped 1 base, with 8 bases sitting between them. In DNA form, the CDR3 reads TGTGCCAGCAGCGACGGCCGGAACACTGAAGCTTTCTTT. It specifies CASSDGRNTEAFF.

The chain joins TRBV7-8 to TRBJ1-5; no reliable D call. Germline V gene lookup returns CDR1 SGHVS and CDR2 FQNEAQ. The CDR3 length is 13 residues. V dropped 1 base and J dropped 7 bases, with 8 bases sitting between them. CDR3 residues: CASSLEGGQPQHF. The CDR3 region has the DNA TGTGCCAGCAGCTTAGAAGGCGGGCAGCCCCAGCATTTT.

DNA for the CDR3: TGCGCCAGCAGCCCGCCGGGGACTAGCGGGAGCGCGGCAGATACGCAGTATTTT. Encoded protein: CASSPPGTSGSAADTQYF. V is TRBV5-1 and J is TRBJ2-3; 14 bases map to TRBD2. The V gene's germline CDR1 is SGHRS and CDR2 YFSETQ. This CDR3 contains 18 residues. V gave up 4 bases and J gave up 4 bases; unmatched junction bases: 11.

This clone was detected only once. The chain's CDR3 is CASTKRGGTEAFF. CDR3 bases: TGTGCCAGCACCAAGCGGGGGGGGACTGAAGCTTTCTTT. The chain uses TRBV12-3 or TRBV12-4 and TRBJ1-1, with a possible D match to TRBD1 (5 bases). V lost 7 bases and J 5 bases, leaving 14 bases between the germline ends. The length of the CDR3 is 13 residues.

With regard to this clone: Other DNA sequences of this sample code for an identical CDR3. This chain connects TRBV12-3 or TRBV12-4 to TRBJ1-2, with unresolved D. The CDR3 sequence is 13 residues long. The V and J ends lost 6 bases and 0 bases respectively, with 8 bases between them. The CDR3 region has the DNA TGTGCCAGCAGCTCCGGAGCTAACTATGGCTACACCTTC. It codes for CASSSGANYGYTF.

This clone appeared a single time. The genes are TRBV5-4 and TRBJ2-1; 9 bases fit TRBD1. V gave up 4 bases and J gave up 5 bases; unmatched junction bases: 13. The CDR3 is 17 residues long. Germline assignment: CDR1 SGHNT and CDR2 YYREEE (reference sequence). The CDR3 reads CASSRRDRDPLNNEQFF. The CDR3 DNA is TGTGCCAGCAGCCGCCGGGACAGGGACCCCTTAAACAATGAGCAGTTCTTC.

The chain has TRBV10-3 and TRBJ1-5, with TRBD1 as a possible D gene (6 bases). With 11 bases removed from V and 3 bases from J, the gap between germline ends came to 14 bases. Germline V gene data show CDR1 as ENHRY and CDR2 as SYGVKD. The CDR3 extends over 13 amino acids. CDR3: CACGQGNNQPQHF. The DNA for the CDR3 is TGTGCCTGCGGGCAGGGGAACAATCAGCCCCAGCATTTT.

This clone appeared a single time. The chain recombines TRBV28 with TRBJ2-1, with 9 bases matching TRBD1. Germline V CDR1 and CDR2: MDHEN, SYDVKM. V shed 3 bases and J 9 bases; nucleotides not matched to a gene: 6. The CDR3 extends over 14 amino acids. The CDR3 coding sequence is TGTGCCAGCAGTTTCGGGACAGGGATCATTGAGCAGTTCTTC. Protein: CASSFGTGIIEQFF.

J is TRBJ2-7 and V is TRBV3-1 (or the pseudogene TRBV3-2), with D uncertain. Germline assignment: CDR1 LGHDT and CDR2 YNNKEL (reference sequence). Trimming took off 4 bases at V and 1 base at J, with 17 bases between the two ends. This CDR3 has 16 residues. The CDR3: CASSLHLPDGSYEQYF. The CDR3 DNA reads as TGTGCCAGCAGCCTACATCTCCCCGACGGATCCTACGAGCAGTACTTC.

This clone was counted only a few times. This CDR3 reads CASARDLGNEQFF. Here the CDR3 DNA reads TGTGCCAGCGCACGGGACCTCGGCAATGAGCAGTTCTTC. The chain employs TRBV6-5 and TRBJ2-1; perhaps D is TRBD1 or TRBD2 (5 bases each). The V end lost 8 bases, the J end lost 6 bases, and 14 bases lay between the germline ends. Germline-derived CDR1 and CDR2 are MNHEY and SVGAGI. This CDR3 contains 13 residues.

This clone was seen a single time. The chain couples TRBV30 to TRBJ2-3, with D perhaps matching TRBD2 (5 bases). CDR1 is GTSNPN and CDR2 is SVGIG in the germline V gene (reference sequence). The CDR3 is made up of 12 amino acids. The V end was cut by 3 bases, the J end by 5 bases, with 9 bases between. The CDR3 sequence: CAWRTAGDTQYF. Written as DNA, the CDR3 is TGTGCCTGGAGGACCGCGGGAGATACGCAGTATTTT.

The chain recombines TRBV6-2 or TRBV6-3 with TRBJ2-7; 9 nucleotides agree with TRBD1. The V and J ends lost 0 bases and 7 bases, in that order; junction bases with no gene match: 10. The CDR3 has 16 amino acids. Germline V gives CDR1 MNHEY, CDR2 SVGEGT. The CDR3 coding sequence is TGTGCCAGCAGTTACTCAGGGACAGGGTCTTCTCAGGAGCAGTACTTC. Protein product: CASSYSGTGSSQEQYF.

The CDR3 loop reads CASSPGDTSPGYTF. The CDR3 bases are TGTGCCAGCTCACCAGGGGACACTAGTCCTGGCTACACCTTC. This chain links TRBV18 with TRBJ1-2; a weak D match, TRBD1 (6 bases). Germline CDR1 and CDR2: KGHSH and LQKENI. The CDR3 contains 14 residues. With 2 bases removed from V and 7 bases from J, the gap between germline ends came to 14 bases. The full variable domain, completed using reference TRBV18 and TRBJ1-2, is NAGVMQNPRHLVRRRGQEARLRCSPMKGHSHVYWYRQLPEEGLKFMVYLQKENIIDESGMPKERFSAEFPKEGPSILRIQQVVRGDSAAYFCASSPGDTSPGYTFGSGTRLTVV.

This clone was found once. This chain uses TRBV11-2 with TRBJ2-1, with 9 bases matching TRBD2. The trim removed 4 bases at V and 5 bases at J, leaving 6 bases unmatched. Germline V gene data show CDR1 as SGHAT and CDR2 as FQNNGV. The CDR3 is 15 residues long. DNA of the CDR3: TGTGCCAGCAGCTCCGGGACTAGCCGTCACAATGAGCAGTTCTTC. It translates to CASSSGTSRHNEQFF.

The gene calls are TRBV5-4 and TRBJ2-1; 8 bases map to TRBD1. Germline CDR1 reads SGHNT; CDR2 reads YYREEE (reference sequence). The CDR3 length is 15 residues. With V trimmed by 4 bases and J by 3 bases, 6 bases remained unmatched. CDR3 in amino acids: CASSPGQANYNEQFF. CDR3 in DNA: TGTGCCAGCAGCCCGGGACAGGCAAACTACAATGAGCAGTTCTTC.

This clone was seen a single time. The rearrangement links TRBV3-1 (or the pseudogene TRBV3-2) to TRBJ2-5; TRBD2 aligns across 7 bases. V was clipped by 0 bases and J by 5 bases; unmatched bases: 6. CDR3 length: 15 amino acids. CDR1 and CDR2 from the germline V gene are LGHDT and YNNKEL (reference sequence). CDR3: CASSQDGRGSETQYF. The CDR3 nucleotides read TGTGCCAGCAGCCAAGATGGGCGGGGGAGCGAGACCCAGTACTTC.

The rearrangement links TRBV5-5 to TRBJ2-3; D remains unclear. CDR1 is SGHKS, CDR2 YYEKEE, per germline (reference sequence). There are 13 residues in the CDR3. V lost 4 bases and J 4 bases, leaving 10 bases between the germline ends. The DNA of the CDR3 is TGTGCCAGCAGCCCGGTTGGCTCAGATACGCAGTATTTT. Amino acids: CASSPVGSDTQYF. The complete variable domain, with remaining parts taken from reference TRBV5-5 and TRBJ2-3, reads DAGVTQSPTHLIKTRGQQVTLRCSPISGHKSVSWYQQVLGQGPQFIFQYYEKEERGRGNFPDRFSARQFPNYSSELNVNALLLGDSALYLCASSPVGSDTQYFGPGTRLTVL.

The chain carries TRBV6-1 and TRBJ2-5; 9 bases are shared with TRBD2. The V gene's germline CDR1 is MNHNS and CDR2 SASEGT. The CDR3 runs 18 residues. The ends lost 0 bases at V and 5 bases at J; junction bases unmatched: 13. CDR3 protein: CASSEASLAGRRGETQYF. The CDR3 coding sequence is TGTGCCAGCAGTGAAGCTAGTCTAGCGGGGCGGCGAGGGGAGACCCAGTACTTC.